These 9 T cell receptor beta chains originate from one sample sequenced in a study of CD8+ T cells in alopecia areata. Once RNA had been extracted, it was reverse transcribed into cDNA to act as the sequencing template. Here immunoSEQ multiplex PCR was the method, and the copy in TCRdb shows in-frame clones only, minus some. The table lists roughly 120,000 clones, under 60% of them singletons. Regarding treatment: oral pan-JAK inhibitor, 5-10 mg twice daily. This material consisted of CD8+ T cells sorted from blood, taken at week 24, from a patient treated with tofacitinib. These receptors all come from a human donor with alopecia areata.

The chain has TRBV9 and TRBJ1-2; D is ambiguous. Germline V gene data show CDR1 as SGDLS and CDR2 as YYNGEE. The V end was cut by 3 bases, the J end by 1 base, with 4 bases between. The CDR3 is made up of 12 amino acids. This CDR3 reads CASSEDNYGYTF. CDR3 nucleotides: TGTGCCAGCAGCGAGGATAACTATGGCTACACCTTC.

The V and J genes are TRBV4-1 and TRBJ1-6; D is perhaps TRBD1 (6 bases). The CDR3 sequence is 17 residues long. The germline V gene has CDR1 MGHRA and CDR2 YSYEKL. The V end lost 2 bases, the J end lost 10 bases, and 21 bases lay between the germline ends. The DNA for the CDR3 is TGCGCCAGCAGCCAAACCCGAACCGGGACAAGGAACTCACCCCTCCACTTT. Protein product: CASSQTRTGTRNSPLHF.

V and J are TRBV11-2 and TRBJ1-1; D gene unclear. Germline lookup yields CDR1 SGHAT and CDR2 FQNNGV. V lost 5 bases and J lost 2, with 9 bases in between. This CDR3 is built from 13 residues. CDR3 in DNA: TGTGCCAGCAGCCTAGCAGGAAACACTGAAGCTTTCTTT. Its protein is CASSLAGNTEAFF.

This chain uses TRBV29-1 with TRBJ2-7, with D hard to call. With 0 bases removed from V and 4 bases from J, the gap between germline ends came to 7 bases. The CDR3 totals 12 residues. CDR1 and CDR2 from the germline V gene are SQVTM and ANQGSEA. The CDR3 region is CSVEDKGYEQYF. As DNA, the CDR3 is TGCAGCGTTGAAGATAAGGGTTACGAGCAGTACTTC.

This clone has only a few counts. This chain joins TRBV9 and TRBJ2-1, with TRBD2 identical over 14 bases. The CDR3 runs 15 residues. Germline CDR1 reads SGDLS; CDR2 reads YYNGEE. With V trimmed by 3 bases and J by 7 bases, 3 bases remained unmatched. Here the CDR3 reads CASSGGLAGVNEQFF. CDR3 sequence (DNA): TGTGCCAGCAGCGGGGGACTAGCGGGGGTTAATGAGCAGTTCTTC.

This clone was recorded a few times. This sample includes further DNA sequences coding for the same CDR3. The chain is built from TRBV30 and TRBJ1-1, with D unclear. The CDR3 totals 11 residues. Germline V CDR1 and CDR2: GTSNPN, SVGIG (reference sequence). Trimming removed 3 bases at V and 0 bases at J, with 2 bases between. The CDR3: CAWSMNTEAFF. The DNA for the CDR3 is TGTGCCTGGAGCATGAACACTGAAGCTTTCTTT.

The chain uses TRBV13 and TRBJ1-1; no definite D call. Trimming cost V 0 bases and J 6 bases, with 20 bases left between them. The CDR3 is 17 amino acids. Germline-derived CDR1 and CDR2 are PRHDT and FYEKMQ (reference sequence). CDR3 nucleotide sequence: TGTGCCAGCAGCTTAGGATTTGGGTTCAGGTCTCCCCCTGAAGCTTTCTTT. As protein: CASSLGFGFRSPPEAFF.

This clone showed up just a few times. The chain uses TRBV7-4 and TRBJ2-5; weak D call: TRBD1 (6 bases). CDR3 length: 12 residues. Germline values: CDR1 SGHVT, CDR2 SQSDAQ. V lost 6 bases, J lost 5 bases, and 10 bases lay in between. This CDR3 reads CASSQGSETQYF. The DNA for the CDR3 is TGTGCCAGCAGTCAGGGGAGCGAGACCCAGTACTTC.

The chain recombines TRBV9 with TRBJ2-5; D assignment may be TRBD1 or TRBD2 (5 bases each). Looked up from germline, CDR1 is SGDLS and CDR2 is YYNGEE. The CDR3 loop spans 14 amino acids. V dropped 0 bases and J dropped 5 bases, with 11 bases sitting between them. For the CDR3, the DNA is TGTGCCAGCAGCGTAGAAGAGGGGCCGGAGACCCAGTACTTC. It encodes CASSVEEGPETQYF.